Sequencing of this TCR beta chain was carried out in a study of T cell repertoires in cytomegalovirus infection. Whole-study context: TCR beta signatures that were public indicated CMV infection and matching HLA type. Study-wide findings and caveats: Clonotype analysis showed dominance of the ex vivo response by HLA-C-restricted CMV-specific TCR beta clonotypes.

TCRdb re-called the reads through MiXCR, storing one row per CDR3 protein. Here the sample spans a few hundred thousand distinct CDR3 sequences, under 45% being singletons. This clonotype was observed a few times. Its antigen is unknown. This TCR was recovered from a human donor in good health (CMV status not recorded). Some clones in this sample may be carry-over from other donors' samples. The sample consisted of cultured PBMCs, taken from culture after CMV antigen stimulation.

The CDR3 sequence is CSAGIQEEKLFF. The CDR3 nucleotides read TGCAGTGCAGGGATCCAAGAAGAAAAACTGTTTTTT. J is TRBJ1-4 and V is TRBV20-1, with D hard to call. Trimming removed 6 bases at V and 8 bases at J, with 13 bases between. The CDR3 runs to 12 residues. The V gene's germline CDR1 is DFQATT and CDR2 SNEGSKA (reference sequence).